Listed below are T cell receptor beta chains from one sample, sequenced in a study of shared clonotypes between healthy human individuals. Assay used: immunoSEQ multiplex PCR; TCRdb lists only in-frame clones, some missing. This table has some 490,000 clones, approximately 81% appearing once. The sample comprised PBMCs. These receptors originate from a woman aged 35 to 49 in good health. Some clones in this sample may be carry-over from other donors' samples. Both conserved end residues are part of each CDR3. The D gene is left open where the match is weak. For some rows the clone size is stated as once, few or many, or as a class when expanded; others skip it.

>TRBD1|TRBJ1-1|TRBV4-2|16|once
TGTGCCAGCAGCCAAGCAATGACAGGGGTTGGCACTGAAGCTTTCTTT
CASSQAMTGVGTEAFF
>-|TRBJ2-3|TRBV10-3|15|-
TGTGCCATCAGTGATGGAGCGTCTCTCGCAGATACGCAGTATTTT
CAISDGASLADTQYF
>-|TRBJ1-1|TRBV28|15|few
TGTGCCAGCAGACTCCAGGGAGGTATGAACACTGAAGCTTTCTTT
CASRLQGGMNTEAFF
>-|TRBJ2-1|TRBV7-9|15|once
TGTGCCAGCAGCTTGGCTCTAGCAGGCTACAATGAGCAGTTCTTC
CASSLALAGYNEQFF
>-|TRBJ2-1|TRBV27|14|few
TGTGCCAGCAGACGCGGGACAGCCTACAATGAGCAGTTCTTC
CASRRGTAYNEQFF
>TRBD2|TRBJ2-7|TRBV7-3|15|-
TGTGCCAGCAGCGAGGGACTAGCGGGAGCCGGCGAGCAGTACTTC
CASSEGLAGAGEQYF
>-|TRBJ2-7|TRBV27|15|-
TGTGCCAGCAGATTACGGGGCCTGCTCCCTACTGAGCAGTACTTC
CASRLRGLLPTEQYF
>-|TRBJ1-3|TRBV5-4|12|-
TGTGCCAGCAGCACAGATGGAAACACCATATATTTT
CASSTDGNTIYF
>TRBD2|TRBJ2-2|TRBV7-3|14|-
TGTGCCAGCAGCTCCACGGGAGGAACCGGGGAGCTGTTTTTT
CASSSTGGTGELFF
>-|TRBJ2-7|TRBV9|15|-
TGTGCCAGCAGCCCCCGTTACGGGGGCGTTTACGAGCAGTACTTC
CASSPRYGGVYEQYF
>-|TRBJ2-2|TRBV10-3|14|once
TGTGCCATCAGTTGGGAGGGGGGCACCGGGGAGCTGTTTTTT
CAISWEGGTGELFF
>-|TRBJ2-1|TRBV7-8|18|-
TGTGCCAGCAGCTCATCCTATTTTCCCGGGGATACCTACAATGAGCAGTTCTTC
CASSSSYFPGDTYNEQFF
>-|TRBJ2-3|TRBV2|12|-
TGTGCCAGCAGTGGTGAAAGGGATACGCAGTATTTT
CASSGERDTQYF
>-|TRBJ2-7|TRBV5-1|14|-
TGCGCCAGCAGCGGCTGGACAGCCGACTACGAGCAGTACTTC
CASSGWTADYEQYF
>-|TRBJ2-3|TRBV7-9|14|-
TGTGCCAGCAGCTTAACAGGTAGCACAGATACGCAGTATTTT
CASSLTGSTDTQYF
>-|TRBJ1-2|TRBV28|14|-
TGTGCCACCACTCGGGCAGGGCCCAACTATGGCTACACCTTC
CATTRAGPNYGYTF
>TRBD1|TRBJ2-2|TRBV5-4|16|-
TGTGCCAGCAGCATTGGGACAGGGGGTGGCGACGGGGAGCTGTTTTTT
CASSIGTGGGDGELFF
>TRBD1|TRBJ2-5|TRBV5-1|16|-
TGCGCCAGCAGCTTGGGGGGACAGGCTACGCAAGAGACCCAGTACTTC
CASSLGGQATQETQYF
>-|TRBJ2-5|TRBV28|12|-
TGTGCCAGCAGTTTACGGGCGGAGACCCAGTACTTC
CASSLRAETQYF
>-|TRBJ2-7|TRBV28|16|-
TGTGCCAGCAGTGCTAGCCCTCCGGTGTCCACCTACGAGCAGTACTTC
CASSASPPVSTYEQYF
>TRBD2|TRBJ2-5|TRBV4-1|15|-
TGCGCCAGCAGGAAAGGACTAGCGGGAGACGAGACCCAGTACTTC
CASRKGLAGDETQYF
>TRBD2|TRBJ2-3|TRBV7-3|17|-
TGTGCCAGCAGCTTAAATGGGTTCGCGGGAGGTCCAGATACGCAGTATTTT
CASSLNGFAGGPDTQYF
>-|TRBJ2-1|TRBV27|15|-
TGTGCCAGCAGTTTACTCGGGCGGGGTCTGGGTGAGCAGTTCTTC
CASSLLGRGLGEQFF
>TRBD1|TRBJ1-1|TRBV4-1|13|-
TGCGCCAGCAGTAACAGGGGAGGCACTGAAGCTTTCTTT
CASSNRGGTEAFF
>TRBD1|TRBJ1-1|TRBV5-1|14|-
TGCGCCAGCAGCTCGCCGGGACAGGGCGGTGAAGCTTTCTTT
CASSSPGQGGEAFF
>-|TRBJ2-7|TRBV2|15|once
TGTGCCTTGGATGAACTGTCGGGGGCTCGGTACGAGCAGTACTTC
CALDELSGARYEQYF
>-|TRBJ1-5|TRBV19|16|-
TGTGCCAGTAGTATAGGTACGGGGAATAGCAATCAGCCCCAGCATTTT
CASSIGTGNSNQPQHF
>-|TRBJ1-5|TRBV10-2|13|-
TGCGCCAGCAGTGAGACATTGAGGCAGCCCCAGCATTTT
CASSETLRQPQHF
>-|TRBJ2-2|TRBV7-8|15|-
TGTGCCAGTACAAGGGGAATCCGGGAAACCGGGGAGCTGTTTTTT
CASTRGIRETGELFF
>-|TRBJ1-4|TRBV15|13|few
TGTGCCACCAAGACAGCGCTCAATGAAAAACTGTTTTTT
CATKTALNEKLFF
>-|TRBJ1-2|TRBV10-1|16|many
TGCGCCAGCAGTGAGTCGCGGGCAGAAACTAACTATGGCTACACCTTC
CASSESRAETNYGYTF
>-|TRBJ2-7|TRBV28|12|once
TGTGCCAGCAGGGGCGGCTCCTACGAGCAGTACTTC
CASRGGSYEQYF